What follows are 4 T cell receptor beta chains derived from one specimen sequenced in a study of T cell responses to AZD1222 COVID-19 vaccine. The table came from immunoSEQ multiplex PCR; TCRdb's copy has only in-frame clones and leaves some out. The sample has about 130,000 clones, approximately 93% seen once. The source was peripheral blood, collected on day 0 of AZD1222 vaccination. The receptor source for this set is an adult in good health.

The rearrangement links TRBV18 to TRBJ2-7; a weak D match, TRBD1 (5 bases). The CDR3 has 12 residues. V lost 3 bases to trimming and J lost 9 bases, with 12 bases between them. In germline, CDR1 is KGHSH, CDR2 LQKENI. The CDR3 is CASSPGQRGQYF. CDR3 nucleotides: TGTGCCAGCTCACCGGGGCAAAGGGGGCAGTACTTC.

This CDR3 is CASSQRGGLDSPLHF. Here the CDR3 DNA reads TGCGCCAGCAGCCAGCGGGGGGGCTTAGATTCACCCCTCCACTTT. The genes are TRBV4-1 and TRBJ1-6; maybe TRBD1 (6 bases). CDR1 MGHRA and CDR2 YSYEKL come from the germline V gene. This CDR3 is built from 15 residues. The V and J ends lost 3 bases and 8 bases respectively, with 14 bases between them.

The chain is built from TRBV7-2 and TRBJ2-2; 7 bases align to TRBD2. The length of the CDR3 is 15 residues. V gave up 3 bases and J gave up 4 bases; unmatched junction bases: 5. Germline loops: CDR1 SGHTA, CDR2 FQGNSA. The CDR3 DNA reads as TGTGCCAGCAGCTTCGGTACGGGAGGCACCGGGGAGCTGTTTTTT. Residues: CASSFGTGGTGELFF.

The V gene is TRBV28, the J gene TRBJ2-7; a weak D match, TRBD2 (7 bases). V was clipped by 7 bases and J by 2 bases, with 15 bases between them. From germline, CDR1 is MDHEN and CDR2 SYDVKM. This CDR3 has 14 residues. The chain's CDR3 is CASMGGAHTYEQYF. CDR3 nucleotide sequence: TGTGCCAGCATGGGGGGGGCTCATACCTACGAGCAGTACTTC.